Following are 25 T cell receptor beta chains from one sample sequenced in a study of T-cell reconstitution after alpha-beta-depleted transplantation in children. TCRbeta library construction was performed incorporating unique molecular identifiers. TCRdb reprocessed the PCR reads with MiXCR, giving one entry per CDR3 protein. The table shows roughly 110,000 distinct CDR3 sequences, with under 13% occurring only once. Sequenced here: PBMCs, sampled before TCRalphabeta/CD19-depleted stem cell transplant. Receptor source: a boy between 2 and 15 years old with acute lymphoblastic leukemia, due to receive a stem cell transplant.

This rearrangement joins TRBV5-8 to TRBJ2-3; D might be TRBD1 (5 bases). Germline assignment: CDR1 SGHTS and CDR2 YDEGEE. Trimming shortened V by 1 base and J by 3 bases, and 12 bases separated the two germline ends. CDR3 length: 15 amino acids. The CDR3 nucleotides read TGTGCCAGCAGCTTGACAGGAAGGGGAACAGATACGCAGTATTTT. Amino acids: CASSLTGRGTDTQYF.

This clonotype was seen a few times. The chain carries TRBV29-1 and TRBJ1-1; a weak D match, TRBD1 (5 bases). The V end was cut by 2 bases, the J end by 1 base, with 17 bases between. CDR3 size: 16 residues. The germline V gene has CDR1 SQVTM and CDR2 ANQGSEA. CDR3 loop: CSVEYGREWRNTEAFF. Written as DNA, the CDR3 is TGCAGCGTTGAATATGGCAGGGAGTGGAGGAACACTGAAGCTTTCTTT.

This clonotype was seen many times. The chain joins TRBV5-5 to TRBJ2-2; 14 bases match TRBD2. V was clipped by 5 bases and J by 0 bases; unmatched bases: 3. The CDR3 runs 17 residues. Germline CDR1 is SGHKS and CDR2 is YYEKEE (reference sequence). The CDR3 loop reads CASRRGLAGANTGELFF. The CDR3 DNA sequence: TGTGCCAGCAGAAGGGGACTAGCGGGGGCGAACACCGGGGAGCTGTTTTTT.

The V call is TRBV5-1, the J call TRBJ2-1; D gene uncertain. V lost 4 bases, J lost 2 bases, and 13 bases lay in between. From germline, CDR1 is SGHRS and CDR2 YFSETQ. This CDR3 is built from 15 residues. CDR3 nucleotides: TGCGCCAGCAGCCACTCGACACGGGCCTACAATGAGCAGTTCTTC. Translation gives CASSHSTRAYNEQFF.

Turning to this clonotype: At one end the junction does not follow the germline gene, possibly because of a read error. This chain links TRBV28 with TRBJ2-7; D is perhaps TRBD2 (5 bases). The germline V gene encodes CDR1 MDHEN and CDR2 SYDVKM. The CDR3 has 13 amino acids. The CDR3 nucleotides read TGTGCCAGCAGCCGAGGGTCCTCCTCCGAGCAGTACTTC. Its protein product is CASSRGSSSEQYF.

This clonotype occurred a few times. The chain is built from TRBV5-1 and TRBJ2-3; 12 bases are a match to TRBD2. Germline V gives CDR1 SGHRS, CDR2 YFSETQ. This CDR3 has 17 residues. Losses at the gene ends were 1 base for V and 3 bases for J; bases not matched to a gene: 6. The CDR3 DNA follows: TGCGCCAGCAGCTTGTTGGAGACTAGCGGGAGTACAGATACGCAGTATTTT. It codes for CASSLLETSGSTDTQYF.

This chain joins TRBV5-1 and TRBJ2-6; D is possibly TRBD1 (5 bases). Germline V gene sequence: CDR1 SGHRS, CDR2 YFSETQ. The CDR3 runs to 19 residues. Trimming pared 0 bases from V and 2 bases from J, leaving 18 bases between. DNA of the CDR3: TGCGCCAGCAGCTTGGTCTTTCAGGGTTCAACCCCTGGGGCCAACGTCCTGACTTTC. This translates into CASSLVFQGSTPGANVLTF.

This sequence joins TRBV20-1 and TRBJ2-3; no clear D. The CDR3 contains 14 residues. V gave up 5 bases and J gave up 0 bases, with 12 bases separating them. In germline, CDR1 is DFQATT, CDR2 SNEGSKA (reference sequence). CDR3 region: CSAQPTPSTDTQYF. The CDR3 coding sequence is TGCAGTGCTCAACCTACACCTAGCACAGATACGCAGTATTTT.

Turning to this clonotype: Given a much more abundant clone one base away, this may be a read error. The chain's CDR3 is CASSLTSGRVTQYF. The CDR3 nucleotides are TGTGCCAGCAGCCTGACTAGCGGGAGGGTTACGCAGTATTTT. The V and J genes are TRBV12-3 or TRBV12-4 and TRBJ2-3, with 14 bases identical to TRBD2. CDR3 length equals 14 residues. Trimming removed 6 bases from V and 8 bases from J; junction bases left unmatched: 4.

This clonotype was detected only a few times. The V and J genes are TRBV7-8 and TRBJ2-4; D possibly matches TRBD1 or TRBD2 (5 bases each). CDR1 is SGHVS, CDR2 FQNEAQ, per germline. V lost 5 bases and J lost 0, with 20 bases in between. The length of the CDR3 is 18 residues. The CDR3 DNA follows: TGTGCCAGCAGCCTCCCGTGGGGGACGGATATAGCCAAAAACATTCAGTACTTC. Its protein is CASSLPWGTDIAKNIQYF.

This clonotype was seen more than once but under ten times. The rearrangement joins TRBV5-1 to TRBJ2-2; 10 bases line up with TRBD2. CDR3 length: 15 amino acids. Unmatched junction bases numbered 5, after V lost 4 bases and J lost 5 bases. Germline assignment: CDR1 SGHRS and CDR2 YFSETQ. The CDR3 sequence: CASSGSSGRTGELFF. In DNA form, the CDR3 reads TGCGCCAGCAGCGGATCTAGCGGGAGAACCGGGGAGCTGTTTTTT.

In its sample, this clonotype was seen many times. Here the CDR3 DNA reads TGCGCCAGCAGCTCGGCACAGACAGGACGCCCCCCCCTCCACTTT. The encoded protein is CASSSAQTGRPPLHF. This sequence joins TRBV5-1 and TRBJ1-6, with D perhaps TRBD1 (6 bases). Looked up from germline, CDR1 is SGHRS and CDR2 is YFSETQ. CDR3 size: 15 residues. V lost 3 bases to trimming and J lost 13 bases, with 20 bases between them. The full variable domain, rest sourced from reference TRBV5-1 and TRBJ1-6, is KAGVTQTPRYLIKTRGQQVTLSCSPISGHRSVSWYQQTPGQGLQFLFEYFSETQRNKGNFPGRFSGRQFSNSRSEMNVSTLELGDSALYLCASSSAQTGRPPLHFGNGTRLTVT.

This clonotype was seen a few times. This sequence joins TRBV5-1 and TRBJ1-2; 9 positions match TRBD1. Germline trimming cut 4 bases from V and 4 bases from J; bases unmatched to any gene: 20. The CDR3 loop spans 19 amino acids. CDR1 and CDR2 from the germline V gene are SGHRS and YFSETQ. The CDR3 DNA follows: TGCGCCAGCAGCCCAATTCCTACGACAGGGGGAAAGGTCCCCTATGGCTACACCTTC. Protein: CASSPIPTTGGKVPYGYTF.

The V and J genes are TRBV20-1 and TRBJ2-7; 9 bases align to TRBD2. Germline CDR1 DFQATT, CDR2 SNEGSKA (reference sequence). The junction had 12 bases not matched to a gene; V was cut back by 7 bases and J by 2 bases. The length of the CDR3 is 15 residues. The CDR3 loop is CSVLWPSGKTYEQYF. CDR3 in DNA: TGCAGTGTCCTGTGGCCTAGCGGGAAAACCTACGAGCAGTACTTC.

This clonotype was recorded many times. The CDR3: CASSSSKEAYEQYF. The DNA for the CDR3 is TGTGCCAGCAGTTCGAGTAAGGAGGCCTACGAGCAGTACTTC. The chain couples TRBV27 to TRBJ2-7, with D possibly matching TRBD2 (5 bases). Germline values: CDR1 MNHEY, CDR2 SMNVEV (reference sequence). V was clipped by 4 bases and J by 2 bases, with 12 bases between them. CDR3 size: 14 residues.

This chain uses TRBV29-1 with TRBJ2-7, with D perhaps TRBD2 (6 bases). The germline V and J ends were trimmed by 0 bases and 4 bases, with 7 bases remaining between them. Germline-derived CDR1 and CDR2 are SQVTM and ANQGSEA. CDR3 length: 12 amino acids. This CDR3 is CSVEEGGYEQYF. The CDR3 nucleotides are TGCAGCGTTGAAGAGGGGGGATACGAGCAGTACTTC.

In its sample, this clonotype was seen many times. The V call is TRBV12-3 or TRBV12-4, the J call TRBJ2-1; 11 positions match TRBD2. V shed 5 bases, J shed 0 bases, and the junction held 6 bases outside the gene matches. CDR3 length: 17 residues. Here the CDR3 DNA reads TGTGCCAGCAGTCCCTCTAGCGGGAGGCCCTCCTACAATGAGCAGTTCTTC. Its protein product is CASSPSSGRPSYNEQFF.

In this sample, this clonotype turned up many times. V and J are TRBV18 and TRBJ2-7; D is uncertain. This CDR3 spans 14 amino acids. V was pared by 4 bases and J by 2 bases, with 12 bases between. From germline, CDR1 is KGHSH and CDR2 LQKENI. CDR3 protein: CASSQEVQPYEQYF. CDR3 DNA: TGTGCCAGCTCACAAGAAGTACAACCCTACGAGCAGTACTTC.

This chain links TRBV5-1 with TRBJ1-2, with TRBD1 matching over 7 bases. The V gene end was trimmed by 7 bases and the J gene end by 0 bases; junction bases not matched to a gene: 15. In germline, CDR1 is SGHRS, CDR2 YFSETQ. The CDR3 is 17 residues long. The CDR3 here is CASLAVLNRGTNYGYTF. CDR3 nucleotides: TGCGCCAGCTTGGCGGTCCTAAACAGGGGAACTAACTATGGCTACACCTTC.

This clonotype was detected many times. This sequence joins TRBV6-4 and TRBJ2-3; 11 bases are a match to TRBD1. The CDR3 sequence is 15 residues long. CDR1 is MRHNA, CDR2 SNTAGT, per germline. V was pared by 2 bases and J by 7 bases, with 5 bases of the junction left unmatched. The CDR3 reads CASSDGQGAVNTQYF. CDR3 coding DNA: TGTGCCAGCAGTGACGGACAGGGGGCGGTTAATACGCAGTATTTT.

This clonotype was picked up a small number of times. V gene TRBV5-5 combines with J gene TRBJ2-1, with D hard to call. Germline loops: CDR1 SGHKS, CDR2 YYEKEE (reference sequence). V was trimmed by 0 bases and J by 0 bases, leaving 7 bases between them. The CDR3 has 15 amino acids. CDR3 residues: CASSLVGCSYNEQFF. CDR3 sequence (DNA): TGTGCCAGCAGCTTGGTGGGGTGCTCCTACAATGAGCAGTTCTTC.

There are many counts of this clonotype. The rearrangement uses TRBV5-8 and TRBJ2-5; 7 nucleotides align to TRBD2. Germline CDR1 reads SGHTS; CDR2 reads YDEGEE. There are 15 residues in the CDR3. With 4 bases clipped from V and 2 bases from J, the junction kept 8 bases outside the gene matches. For the CDR3, the DNA is TGTGCCAGCAGCCGCGGGGAGGGGAATCAAGAGACCCAGTACTTC. Its translation is CASSRGEGNQETQYF.

This clonotype was recorded at least ten times. The chain joins TRBV7-6 to TRBJ2-3; 13 positions match TRBD2. V was pared by 1 base and J by 5 bases, with 0 bases of the junction left unmatched. There are 15 residues in the CDR3. Germline CDR1 is SGHVS and CDR2 is FNYEAQ. The CDR3: CASSLGTSGRDTQYF. The CDR3 region has the DNA TGTGCCAGCAGCTTAGGGACTAGCGGGAGAGATACGCAGTATTTT.

This sequence joins TRBV5-1 and TRBJ2-1; no firm D call. The CDR3 runs 14 residues. V gave up 7 bases and J gave up 0 bases, with 11 bases separating them. CDR1 SGHRS and CDR2 YFSETQ come from the germline V gene. The CDR3 protein is CASGTKSSYNEQFF. The CDR3 nucleotides read TGCGCCAGCGGAACAAAGAGCTCCTACAATGAGCAGTTCTTC. Full variable domain (rest looked up from reference TRBV5-1 and TRBJ2-1): KAGVTQTPRYLIKTRGQQVTLSCSPISGHRSVSWYQQTPGQGLQFLFEYFSETQRNKGNFPGRFSGRQFSNSRSEMNVSTLELGDSALYLCASGTKSSYNEQFFGPGTRLTVL.

This clonotype was detected a few times. This rearrangement joins TRBV12-3 or TRBV12-4 to TRBJ2-1; D is perhaps TRBD1 (6 bases). Trimming took off 5 bases at V and 4 bases at J, with 12 bases between the two ends. The CDR3 has 14 amino acids. The CDR3 loop reads CASSPRGAYNEQFF. For the CDR3, the DNA is TGTGCCAGCAGTCCCAGGGGTGCTTACAATGAGCAGTTCTTC.